The sequence of this TCR beta chain was determined in a study of shared clonotypes between healthy human individuals. In this sample, this clone turned up once. Trimming took 2 bases from V and 7 from J; bases not matched to a gene: 6. The CDR3 loop spans 15 amino acids. Per germline, CDR1 SEHNR and CDR2 FQNEAQ (reference sequence). TCRdb's table, derived via immunoSEQ multiplex PCR, lists solely in-frame clones and lacks some. The sample shows some 2 million clones, about 95% of them seen only once. Naive CD8 cells, CD45RO-negative and positively selected for CCR7, excluded terminally differentiated effector memory CD45RA+ cells.

The receptor's source is a man between 18 and 29 years old in good health. The V and J genes are TRBV7-9 and TRBJ2-7, with TRBD2 matching over 12 bases. The material sequenced was naive CD8+ T cells sorted from blood. The CDR3 DNA follows: TGTGCCAGCAGCTTACGGACTAGCGGGGTTGTGGAGCAGTACTTC. Encoded protein: CASSLRTSGVVEQYF.